The 25 T cell receptor beta chains given below trace back to one sample, sequenced in a study of cytomegalovirus exposure and HLA in healthy donors. The table came from immunoSEQ multiplex PCR; TCRdb's copy has only in-frame clones and leaves some out. The sample carries 55,000 to 75,000 clones, approximately 94% recorded once. Material for sequencing was PBMCs. The origin of the receptors is a man aged 18 to 29 in good health and CMV-seropositive.

The chain has TRBV4-1 and TRBJ2-5; D not certain. The CDR3 runs to 16 residues. The germline V gene encodes CDR1 MGHRA and CDR2 YSYEKL. With 2 bases removed from V and 2 bases from J, the gap between germline ends came to 15 bases. DNA of the CDR3: TGCGCCAGCAGCCAACCAATCGGCTTGCGGCAAGAGACCCAGTACTTC. Amino acids: CASSQPIGLRQETQYF.

The chain carries TRBV7-2 and TRBJ2-5; TRBD2 aligns across 7 bases. CDR3 length: 12 residues. With V trimmed by 6 bases and J by 5 bases, 3 bases remained unmatched. The V gene's germline CDR1 is SGHTA and CDR2 FQGNSA. Here the CDR3 reads CASRGGGETQYF. The CDR3 region has the DNA TGTGCCAGCAGGGGGGGAGGGGAGACCCAGTACTTC. Supplemented by reference TRBV7-2 and TRBJ2-5, the full variable domain reads GAGVSQSPSNKVTEKGKDVELRCDPISGHTALYWYRQSLGQGLEFLIYFQGNSAPDKSGLPSDRFSAERTGGSVSTLTIQRTQQEDSAVYLCASRGGGETQYFGPGTRLLVL.

V gene TRBV28 combines with J gene TRBJ2-7; 9 nucleotides match TRBD2. V was clipped by 5 bases and J by 1 base; unmatched bases: 9. This CDR3 contains 16 residues. Germline CDR1 reads MDHEN; CDR2 reads SYDVKM. In nucleotides, the CDR3 is TGTGCCAGCAGTCCTCAGCCGGGACTAGCTTCCTACGAGCAGTACTTC. Protein product: CASSPQPGLASYEQYF.

The V call is TRBV28, the J call TRBJ1-3; 10 nucleotides match TRBD1. Germline V lookup: CDR1 MDHEN, CDR2 SYDVKM. The V segment lost 5 bases and the J segment 8 bases; nucleotides outside the gene matches: 6. The CDR3 runs 14 residues. CDR3 in amino acids: CASSPGDRGDTIYF. The CDR3 coding sequence is TGTGCCAGCAGTCCCGGGGACAGGGGAGACACCATATATTTT.

The chain has TRBV19 and TRBJ1-2; D gene uncertain. Germline CDR1 is LNHDA and CDR2 is SQIVND (reference sequence). This CDR3 is built from 14 residues. The ends were cut back, 0 bases at V and 10 bases at J, with 15 bases in the middle. CDR3 coding DNA: TGTGCCAGTAGTATAGAACCGGGAGCCACGTTCTACACCTTC. Translating gives CASSIEPGATFYTF. The full variable domain, completed using reference TRBV19 and TRBJ1-2, is DGGITQSPKYLFRKEGQNVTLSCEQNLNHDAMYWYRQDPGQGLRLIYYSQIVNDFQKGDIAEGYSVSREKKESFPLTVTSAQKNPTAFYLCASSIEPGATFYTFGSGTRLTVV.

The CDR3 nucleotides are TGTGCCAGCAGCAGCGGGAGGAATTACGAGCAGTACTTC. Encoded protein: CASSSGRNYEQYF. The J gene is TRBJ2-7, the V gene TRBV7-2, with 9 positions matching TRBD2. V dropped 5 bases and J dropped 4; count of bases not matched to a gene: 3. Germline loops: CDR1 SGHTA, CDR2 FQGNSA. The CDR3 consists of 13 residues.

This clone has a single count. The rearrangement joins TRBV6-5 to TRBJ2-5; 8 nucleotides match TRBD2. With 6 bases clipped from V and 0 bases from J, the junction kept 6 bases outside the gene matches. CDR1 and CDR2 (germline): MNHEY, SVGAGI. The CDR3 totals 15 residues. As DNA, the CDR3 is TGTGCCAGCAGCCCGGGAGGGGGGTACCAAGAGACCCAGTACTTC. Its protein product is CASSPGGGYQETQYF.

The chain is built from TRBV7-8 and TRBJ2-7; D is uncertain. This CDR3 comprises 13 residues. In germline, CDR1 is SGHVS, CDR2 FQNEAQ. V lost 2 bases, J lost 6 bases, and 11 bases lay in between. The CDR3 reads CASSLITSSEQYF. In DNA, the CDR3 is TGTGCCAGCAGCTTAATAACTTCTTCCGAGCAGTACTTC.

CDR3 coding DNA: TGTGCCAGCAGCTTCCAAGTGGGTAGCAGAGAGACCCAGTACTTC. It yields the protein CASSFQVGSRETQYF. V and J are TRBV7-2 and TRBJ2-5; no clear D. The CDR3 spans 15 residues. In germline, CDR1 is SGHTA, CDR2 FQGNSA. With 3 bases removed from V and 4 bases from J, the gap between germline ends came to 15 bases.

V usage is TRBV6-4 and J usage is TRBJ2-2; 7 positions match TRBD2. This CDR3 region has 14 residues. V gave up 6 bases and J gave up 1 base; unmatched junction bases: 2. The germline gives CDR1 MRHNA, CDR2 SNTAGT. As DNA, the CDR3 is TGTGCCAGCAGAGGGACTAAGAACACCGGGGAGCTGTTTTTT. This encodes CASRGTKNTGELFF.

The genes are TRBV29-1 and TRBJ2-1; perhaps TRBD1 as D (6 bases). The CDR3 is 12 residues long. Germline-derived CDR1 and CDR2 are SQVTM and ANQGSEA. Trimming shortened V by 3 bases and J by 6 bases, and 9 bases separated the two germline ends. CDR3 nucleotide sequence: TGCAGCGTTGACAGGGGAACCAATGAGCAGTTCTTC. Translation gives CSVDRGTNEQFF.

This chain uses TRBV6-6 with TRBJ2-2; D may be TRBD2 (6 bases). Trimming removed 0 bases from V and 5 bases from J, with 7 bases in between. CDR1 is MNHNY, CDR2 SVGAGI, per germline (reference sequence). The length of the CDR3 is 14 residues. Written as DNA, the CDR3 is TGTGCCAGCAGTTACTCGGAGGGGACCGGGGAGCTGTTTTTT. Protein: CASSYSEGTGELFF.

The CDR3 nucleotides read TGTGCCAGCAGTGAGCTCTGCCGGGTACTAGGACAGTTTAATAGAATCGACAATGAGCAGTTCTTC. It codes for CASSELCRVLGQFNRIDNEQFF. The rearrangement joins TRBV2 to TRBJ2-1; perhaps TRBD1 as D (6 bases). V was trimmed by 3 bases and J by 5 bases, leaving 35 bases between them. Germline CDR1 and CDR2: SNHLY and FYNNEI. CDR3 length: 22 residues.

Only one count was recorded for this clone. The chain has TRBV27 and TRBJ2-1; no firm D call. The CDR3 is made up of 16 amino acids. Trimming cost V 0 bases and J 7 bases, with 16 bases left between them. The germline gives CDR1 MNHEY, CDR2 SMNVEV (reference sequence). CDR3 coding DNA: TGTGCCAGCAGTTTATCCATTACACCCCTTTCGAATGAGCAGTTCTTC. It encodes CASSLSITPLSNEQFF.

V is TRBV2 and J is TRBJ1-4; possible D gene TRBD1, 6 bases. Germline V gene sequence: CDR1 SNHLY, CDR2 FYNNEI. There are 14 residues in the CDR3. Trimming took 6 bases from V and 8 from J, leaving 16 bases between them. CDR3 coding DNA: TGTGCCAGCAGCGGCAGGGGATTGAGAGAAAAACTGTTTTTT. This codes for CASSGRGLREKLFF.

This rearrangement joins TRBV7-9 to TRBJ1-3; maybe TRBD1 (6 bases). Trimming removed 5 bases at V and 7 bases at J, with 15 bases between. Germline V gene sequence: CDR1 SEHNR, CDR2 FQNEAQ (reference sequence). This CDR3 is 14 amino acids long. CDR3 sequence: CASSDRQDANTIYF. As DNA, the CDR3 is TGTGCCAGCAGCGACAGACAGGATGCCAACACCATATATTTT.

The CDR3 reads CASSQARDHSYEQYF. CDR3 nucleotides: TGTGCCAGCAGCCAAGCCCGGGATCATTCCTACGAGCAGTACTTC. The genes are TRBV14 and TRBJ2-7; the D gene is possibly TRBD2 (5 bases). This CDR3 is built from 15 residues. Deletions cut 1 base from V and 1 base from J, with 11 bases between. The germline gives CDR1 SGHDN, CDR2 FVKESK.

The chain employs TRBV27 and TRBJ2-5; D remains unclear. With 4 bases removed from V and 2 bases from J, the gap between germline ends came to 14 bases. The CDR3 has 15 residues. The germline V gene encodes CDR1 MNHEY and CDR2 SMNVEV (reference sequence). CDR3 coding DNA: TGTGCCAGCAGTTCTCGGAAGCGCTTACAAGAGACCCAGTACTTC. Amino acids: CASSSRKRLQETQYF.

This chain links TRBV4-1 with TRBJ1-2, with D tentatively TRBD1 (6 bases). Trimming left V 0 bases short and J 6 bases short, with 14 bases between. Germline V lookup: CDR1 MGHRA, CDR2 YSYEKL. This CDR3 spans 15 amino acids. DNA of the CDR3: TGCGCCAGCAGCCAAGAGGCAGGGGTCGTTCATGGCTACACCTTC. Amino acid sequence: CASSQEAGVVHGYTF.

V and J are TRBV25-1 and TRBJ1-1, with no clear D. CDR1 is MGHDK and CDR2 is SYGVNS in the germline V gene. CDR3 length equals 15 residues. The V end lost 0 bases, the J end lost 1 base, and 9 bases lay between the germline ends. CDR3 residues: CASSEYGRPNTEAFF. The CDR3, as DNA: TGTGCCAGCAGTGAATATGGCCGTCCGAACACTGAAGCTTTCTTT.

The chain carries TRBV27 and TRBJ2-2; D may be TRBD2 (7 bases). The CDR3 is made up of 14 amino acids. Germline V gene lookup returns CDR1 MNHEY and CDR2 SMNVEV (reference sequence). V was shortened by 5 bases and J by 8 bases, with 15 bases between the two germline ends. DNA for the CDR3: TGTGCCAGCAGTCCCAGGGGAGGGACGGGGGAGCTGTTTTTT. Translation gives CASSPRGGTGELFF.

This chain links TRBV19 with TRBJ2-7; possible D gene TRBD1, 6 bases. This CDR3 has 15 residues. Germline V gives CDR1 LNHDA, CDR2 SQIVND (reference sequence). V gave up 3 bases and J gave up 0 bases, with 12 bases separating them. Here the CDR3 reads CASSIAGVASYEQYF. CDR3 nucleotide sequence: TGTGCCAGTAGTATTGCAGGGGTTGCCTCCTACGAGCAGTACTTC.

The chain employs TRBV6-8 and TRBJ2-4; D is undetermined. The CDR3 contains 14 residues. Germline-derived CDR1 and CDR2 are MNHGY and SAAAGT. Trimming removed 9 bases at V and 6 bases at J, with 18 bases between. CDR3 residues: CASLGATPANIQYF. The CDR3 coding sequence is TGTGCCAGTCTGGGCGCTACCCCGGCAAACATTCAGTACTTC.

The rearrangement uses TRBV7-3 and TRBJ2-5, with 14 bases lining up with TRBD2. The ends lost 5 bases at V and 7 bases at J; junction bases unmatched: 6. This CDR3 contains 15 residues. Germline V CDR1 and CDR2: SGHTA, FQGTGA. CDR3 protein: CASSPSGTSGGTQYF. The CDR3 DNA is TGTGCCAGCAGCCCGAGCGGGACTAGCGGGGGGACCCAGTACTTC.

This clone appeared once. V is TRBV28 and J is TRBJ2-7; TRBD1 matches at 9 bases. With 4 bases clipped from V and 3 bases from J, the junction kept 4 bases outside the gene matches. Germline loops: CDR1 MDHEN, CDR2 SYDVKM. The CDR3 contains 14 residues. The CDR3 coding sequence is TGTGCCAGCAGTTCTTTGACAGGGGGCTACGAGCAGTACTTC. Translation gives CASSSLTGGYEQYF. Full variable domain (rest looked up from reference TRBV28 and TRBJ2-7): DVKVTQSSRYLVKRTGEKVFLECVQDMDHENMFWYRQDPGLGLRLIYFSYDVKMKEKGDIPEGYSVSREKKERFSLILESASTNQTSMYLCASSSLTGGYEQYFGPGTRLTVT.